What follows describes a single TCR beta chain. This sample was included in a study of blood T cell repertoires in COVID-19. Overall study: Acute and convalescent COVID-19 specimens originated in the United States, Italy and Spain.

Ages ranged from roughly 18 to 100 years, with residence in about two dozen US areas. Trimming pared 3 bases from V and 4 bases from J, leaving 16 bases between. The V gene's germline CDR1 is SGHRS and CDR2 YFSETQ. The CDR3 runs 16 residues. Some clones are missing from TCRdb's copy, which holds only in-frame ones; the method was immunoSEQ multiplex PCR. The sample consists of over 200,000 clones, around 86% of them appearing once. V usage is TRBV5-1 and J usage is TRBJ1-4, with D unclear. Sequenced: PBMCs or T cells enriched from blood (not recorded which). The clonotype originates from a young man who had recovered from COVID-19. The CDR3 DNA reads TGCGCCAGCAGCTCTGGCGGTTGGGGAGGTAATGAAAAACTGTTTTTT. Translated: CASSSGGWGGNEKLFF.